Below, one T cell receptor beta chain is given with its context. This clone's antigen is unknown. Base quality data are lacking; no much larger clone is found one base away. The time point label here, explained by the study, means: 2014-2015 season, pre-vaccination. Adults were given seasonal inactivated influenza vaccine (Fluvarix), and sorted blood CD4 subsets were followed by TCRB sequencing before and after vaccination. To be eligible, subjects had to live in the community and must not have received influenza vaccine in the previous 6 months. Influenza vaccine contraindications, substance abuse, HIV/AIDS, active malignancy, immunomodulatory medication and active illness such as respiratory infection were included among the exclusion criteria. At each time point, somewhere between 40 and 100 mL of blood was taken. Circulating Tfh were defined as non-naive CD4+CXCR5+PD-1+ cells, and these cells were sorted into ICOS+CD38+ and ICOS-CD38- fractions. Ficoll-Paque PLUS or SepMate separation was used to isolate PBMC. Before DNA was extracted, the cell subsets were sorted from PBMC using a BD FACS Aria.

To prepare the library, the immunoSEQ multiplex PCR assay was applied. Adaptive Biotechnologies carried out TCRB amplification, library preparation, sequencing and preliminary bioinformatics at Survey level resolution. For TCRB sequencing, genomic DNA from sorted cTfh populations was amplified by multiplex PCR. The source study handled its data this way. Clonality was calculated in R as 1 minus normalized Shannon entropy, and the Gini index was computed with the R package ineq. To get the overlap score, the summed counts of shared sequences were divided by the total counts of all sequences in both of the compared samples. Fisher's exact test, with an assumed theoretical repertoire of 10^7 TCRB sequences, was used to assess the significance of shared clonotypes. TCRdb took over this immuneACCESS table, retaining in-frame rearrangements with V and J assigned. Such tables are incomplete; in checked studies, under half of the missing clones stem from an unresolved V gene, and the remainder is unexplained. V and J calls and clone size come straight from that table; D and trimming were deduced from the DNA. The sample profile shows approximately 25,000 clones; approximately 80% of them were found once. The ten top clones hold 0.95% to 1.5% of the sample.

CDR1 and CDR2, per the germline V gene, are MDHEN and SYDVKM. Relative to germline, V is 6 bases shorter and J is 5 bases shorter, with 11 bases between their ends. From cysteine to phenylalanine, the CDR3 is 12 amino acids long. Solely the CDR3 DNA is kept, with 36 bases framed from the first base. The data were obtained in a study of follicular helper T cells after annual influenza vaccination (dated by TCRdb to the late 2010s). Broadly, across the study: After each seasonal influenza vaccination, blood samples were collected on days 0, 7 and 28. To study recall of cTfh clones, some subjects were followed across successive annual vaccinations spanning the 2013-2014, 2014-2015 and 2015-2016 seasons. One week after vaccination, a second recruited cohort of roughly twelve subjects (Table S1) displayed a similar ICOS+CD38+ cTfh response. Multi-year samples were available for six subjects, with four spanning two vaccination seasons and two spanning three seasons. The 2013-2014 samples were cryopreserved, while the 2015 samples were processed right after collection.

Results the study describes overall, beyond this receptor: A recurrent oligoclonal ICOS+CD38+ cTfh response containing tetramer and AIM influenza-specific clonotypes was recalled by successive annual vaccinations. Day 7 ICOS+CD38+ clones were most often found later in ICOS-CD38- cTfh, suggesting that subset may serve as a memory reservoir. Only roughly 9-20% of analyzed cells yielded productive TCRB sequences, so sampling of rare clonotypes was not possible. ICOS+CD38+ cTfh clonality correlated with the frequency of that population, and its change correlated with the change in circulating plasmablast frequency.

This sequence uses TRBV28 and TRBJ2-7, with no confident D gene call. This specimen was CXCR5+ CD38- circulating T follicular helper cells from blood, taken on the day of influenza vaccination. What the cell subset or site label conveys for this sample: circulating Tfh, non-naive CD4+CXCR5+PD-1+ (ICOS+CD38+ or ICOS-CD38-). This receptor was obtained from an adult who received the influenza vaccine. CDR3 region: CASSGSRNEQYF. Read as DNA, the sequence is TGTGCCAGCAGCGGTAGCCGCAACGAGCAGTACTTC.